Listed below are T cell receptor beta chains from one sample, sequenced in a study of T cells expressing NK-cell markers. TCRdb processed the 5' RACE reads again and assigns one entry to each CDR3 protein, with no DNA. This sample's clone table lists some 500,000 distinct CDR3 sequences. The sequencing input was blood T cells: a sorted CD56 or NKG2C T cell subset, CD4+ or CD8+ T cells, or bulk PBMC T cells (not recorded which). These receptors came from a woman between 50 and 59 years old in good health. The CDR3 runs from the conserved cysteine through the conserved F or W. Each record gives: V gene, J gene, CDR3 protein.

V: TRBV2; J: TRBJ1-6; CDR3: CASRTTDDNSPLHF
V: TRBV5-1; J: TRBJ2-2; CDR3: CASSNKRLAGGQNTGELFF
V: TRBV4-1; J: TRBJ2-2; CDR3: CASSQDYGQEVANTGELFF
V: TRBV5-5; J: TRBJ2-3; CDR3: CASSLAPGPTDTQYF
V: TRBV11-3; J: TRBJ2-1; CDR3: CASSAGRISYNEQFF
V: TRBV2; J: TRBJ2-3; CDR3: CASSESPPGGRDTQYF
V: TRBV10-3; J: TRBJ1-4; CDR3: CAIQRGPSTNEKLFF
V: TRBV6-5; J: TRBJ1-1; CDR3: CASSQGVGTEAFF
V: TRBV30; J: TRBJ1-1; CDR3: CAWSTDRNTEAFF
V: TRBV12-3/TRBV12-4; J: TRBJ2-5; CDR3: CASRGRFRETQYF
V: TRBV20-1; J: TRBJ2-3; CDR3: CSASRLAGATDTQYF
V: TRBV12-3/TRBV12-4; J: TRBJ1-2; CDR3: CASRRGQTYGYTF
V: TRBV29-1; J: TRBJ2-5; CDR3: CSVERLAAERVQETQYF
V: TRBV3-1; J: TRBJ2-5; CDR3: CASSHAGGSEETQYF
V: TRBV12-3/TRBV12-4; J: TRBJ1-2; CDR3: CASSLTGGRSYGYTF
V: TRBV12-3/TRBV12-4; J: TRBJ2-3; CDR3: CASRLMSGKSDTQYF
V: TRBV5-1; J: TRBJ2-5; CDR3: CASAGPGKETQYF
V: TRBV5-1; J: TRBJ1-2; CDR3: CASRPEVGYGYTF
V: TRBV11-2; J: TRBJ2-5; CDR3: CASSLEWTGFMTQYF
V: TRBV11-2; J: TRBJ1-3; CDR3: CASSLIGYSGNTIYF
V: TRBV4-1; J: TRBJ1-3; CDR3: CASSQEGKGLSAGNTIYF
V: TRBV27; J: TRBJ1-5; CDR3: CASSAQGLGNQPQHF
V: TRBV15; J: TRBJ2-3; CDR3: CATSRDRLAGTDTQYF
V: TRBV5-6; J: TRBJ2-7; CDR3: CASSLVLSSGSRYEQYF
V: TRBV10-2; J: TRBJ1-1; CDR3: CASRSYLDSPSGTEAFF
V: TRBV3-1; J: TRBJ2-5; CDR3: CASSAGLAGGVGETQYF
V: TRBV5-1; J: TRBJ2-6; CDR3: CASSVTGPGANVLTF
V: TRBV7-9; J: TRBJ2-3; CDR3: CASSLSKGPDTQYF
V: TRBV5-1; J: TRBJ2-3; CDR3: CASSEPGLVGVDTQYF
V: TRBV2; J: TRBJ2-3; CDR3: CASSERISTDTQYF